This TCR beta chain was profiled in a study of T cell repertoires in cytomegalovirus infection. Study-wide context: CMV infection and matching HLA type were both indicated by public TCR beta signatures. Study findings and constraints: CMV-specific TCR beta clonotypes restricted by HLA-C were the ones dominating the ex vivo response. Cumulated frequencies of public TCR beta families served to identify carriers of CMV plus the relevant HLA.

CDR3 size: 14 residues. V gave up 8 bases and J gave up 2 bases, with 13 bases separating them. MiXCR was run by TCRdb on the reads, yielding one entry per CDR3 protein. The data contain some 600,000 distinct CDR3 sequences, 24% of them singletons. Worth noting for this clonotype: What it recognizes is unknown.

Specimen: CD8+ T cells from PBMCs. The J gene is TRBJ1-3, the V gene TRBV12-3 or TRBV12-4; perhaps TRBD1 as D (5 bases). This clonotype was obtained from a human donor in good health (CMV status not recorded). Some clones in this sample may be carry-over from other donors' samples. CDR3 sequence: CASWVGVAGNTIYF. CDR3 nucleotides: TGTGCCAGCTGGGTGGGGGTCGCTGGAAACACCATATATTTT.